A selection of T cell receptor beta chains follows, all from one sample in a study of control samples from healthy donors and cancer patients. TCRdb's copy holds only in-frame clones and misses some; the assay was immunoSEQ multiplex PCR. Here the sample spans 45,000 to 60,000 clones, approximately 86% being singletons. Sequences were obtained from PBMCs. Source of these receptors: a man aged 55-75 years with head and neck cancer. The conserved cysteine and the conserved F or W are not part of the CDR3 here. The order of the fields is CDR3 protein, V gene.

CDR3 protein: ASSPYPWESGSYNEQF
V gene: TRBV28

CDR3 protein: ASSFSATGGFYQPQH
V gene: TRBV28

CDR3 protein: ASRGISGGGYT
V gene: TRBV25-1

CDR3 protein: ASSLPGVMYEQY
V gene: TRBV11-2

CDR3 protein: ASSDPGYNEQF
V gene: TRBV25-1

CDR3 protein: ASSQDGYDGYEQY
V gene: TRBV4-1

CDR3 protein: ASSQDPAGDPKQF
V gene: TRBV4-3

CDR3 protein: ASSPEWYEQY
V gene: TRBV5-8

CDR3 protein: ASSAAVGTGELF
V gene: TRBV9

CDR3 protein: ASSSSPDRPYGYT
V gene: TRBV6-2/TRBV6-3

CDR3 protein: ASSVRGGYT
V gene: TRBV2

CDR3 protein: ASGLVEGAREQY
V gene: TRBV12-5

CDR3 protein: ASRAAGRANTEAF
V gene: TRBV19

CDR3 protein: ASSHSRGLEKLF
V gene: TRBV3-1/TRBV3-2

CDR3 protein: ASSSGSRWYGYT
V gene: TRBV28

CDR3 protein: ASSYSTGVYEQF
V gene: TRBV6-5

CDR3 protein: AISESIGQLREQY
V gene: TRBV10-3

CDR3 protein: ASSFSMGNTEAF
V gene: TRBV7-8

CDR3 protein: ASSYGLQASYEQY
V gene: TRBV6-2/TRBV6-3

CDR3 protein: ASSEYQGWNQPQH
V gene: TRBV2

CDR3 protein: ASSTGHLEGSNQPQH
V gene: TRBV2

CDR3 protein: ASSERLVGTGEDGETQY
V gene: TRBV2

CDR3 protein: ASSHYFVPGQGVHYYNSPLH
V gene: TRBV23-1

CDR3 protein: ASSSHHRGVTEAF
V gene: TRBV19

CDR3 protein: ASSLKGQGWDTQY
V gene: TRBV5-1

CDR3 protein: ASSPDPATYWNEQF
V gene: TRBV5-1

CDR3 protein: ASSQGWGQGAGDTEAF
V gene: TRBV3-1/TRBV3-2

CDR3 protein: ASSVQGVGNEQF
V gene: TRBV5-1

CDR3 protein: ASSRGQGEADTQY
V gene: TRBV5-4

CDR3 protein: SVVAGYNQPQH
V gene: TRBV29-1

CDR3 protein: ASSQVAGGPYEQY
V gene: TRBV4-3

CDR3 protein: AWERVSETQY
V gene: TRBV30

CDR3 protein: ASSQERGVRYGYT
V gene: TRBV4-2

CDR3 protein: ASSLGQGNYEQY
V gene: TRBV7-2

CDR3 protein: ASSLDQRSTDTQY
V gene: TRBV5-4

CDR3 protein: ASSSDGRGPYEQY
V gene: TRBV6-5

CDR3 protein: ATSYLGLVRF
V gene: TRBV15

CDR3 protein: ASSYTHDRGSHPNQPQH
V gene: TRBV6-2/TRBV6-3

CDR3 protein: ASSLVAEGDTQY
V gene: TRBV5-1

CDR3 protein: ATSGQGGPAPGNTIY
V gene: TRBV25-1

CDR3 protein: ASSPPSQGGHEQF
V gene: TRBV18

CDR3 protein: ASSQDLGTQYNEQF
V gene: TRBV3-1/TRBV3-2

CDR3 protein: ASSFPVGSNYEQY
V gene: TRBV28

CDR3 protein: ASWSVSRTDTQY
V gene: TRBV6-5

CDR3 protein: AILGGFGNTIY
V gene: TRBV10-3

CDR3 protein: ASRESRNTEAF
V gene: TRBV28